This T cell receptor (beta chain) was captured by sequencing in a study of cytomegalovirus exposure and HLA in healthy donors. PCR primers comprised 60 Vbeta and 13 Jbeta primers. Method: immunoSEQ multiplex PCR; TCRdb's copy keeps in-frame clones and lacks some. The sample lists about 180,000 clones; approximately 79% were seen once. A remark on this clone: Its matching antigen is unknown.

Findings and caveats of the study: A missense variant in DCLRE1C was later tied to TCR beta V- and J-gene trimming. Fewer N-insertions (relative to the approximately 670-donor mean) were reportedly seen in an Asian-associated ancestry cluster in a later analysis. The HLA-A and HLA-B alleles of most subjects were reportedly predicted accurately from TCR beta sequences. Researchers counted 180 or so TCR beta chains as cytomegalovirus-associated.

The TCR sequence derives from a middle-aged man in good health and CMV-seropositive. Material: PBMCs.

The CDR3 region has the DNA TGCAGCGTATTGGGGACAGGGGACGGTGGCACTGAAGCTTTCTTT. Amino acids: CSVLGTGDGGTEAFF. The V and J genes are TRBV29-1 and TRBJ1-1; 10 positions match TRBD1. The germline V gene has CDR1 SQVTM and CDR2 ANQGSEA. The V segment lost 6 bases and the J segment 4 bases; nucleotides outside the gene matches: 11. The CDR3 length is 15 residues. Drawing the rest from reference TRBV29-1 and TRBJ1-1, the complete variable domain is SAVISQKPSRDICQRGTSLTIQCQVDSQVTMMFWYRQQPGQSLTLIATANQGSEATYESGFVIDKFPISRPNLTFSTLTVSNMSPEDSSIYLCSVLGTGDGGTEAFFGQGTRLTVV.